The 12 T cell receptor beta chains below all came from one sample that was sequenced in a study of blood T cell repertoires in COVID-19. Libraries were prepared by immunoSEQ multiplex PCR; TCRdb keeps only in-frame clonotypes and omits some of them. The top ten hold approximately 1% of the sample, which has approximately 350,000 clones, more than 80% seen once. Sequences were obtained from PBMCs or T cells enriched from blood (not recorded which). Receptors were obtained from a man between 18 and 29 years old who had recovered from COVID-19.

V gene TRBV4-2 combines with J gene TRBJ2-7; maybe TRBD2 (6 bases). The CDR3 has 15 residues. V was shortened by 0 bases and J by 4 bases, with 13 bases between the two germline ends. The V gene's germline CDR1 is LGHNA and CDR2 YNFKEQ. The CDR3: CASSQDPGVRYEQYF. The CDR3 region has the DNA TGTGCCAGCAGCCAAGATCCGGGAGTAAGGTACGAGCAGTACTTC.

This rearrangement joins TRBV6-5 to TRBJ1-2; no definite D call. The CDR3 length is 15 residues. CDR1 is MNHEY, CDR2 SVGAGI, per germline. V gave up 0 bases and J gave up 8 bases, with 16 bases separating them. The chain's CDR3 is CASSYSPDNSWGYTF. The DNA for the CDR3 is TGTGCCAGCAGTTACTCACCTGACAACAGCTGGGGCTACACCTTC.

Written as DNA, the CDR3 is TGCGCCAGCAGGGGCAGTAAGAATGAAAAACTGTTTTTT. It specifies CASRGSKNEKLFF. The V gene is TRBV4-1, the J gene TRBJ1-4; D is unresolved. The CDR3 runs 13 residues. V was pared by 6 bases and J by 5 bases, with 10 bases between. CDR1 is MGHRA, CDR2 YSYEKL, per germline.

The chain carries TRBV24-1 and TRBJ1-3, with a weak D call TRBD1 (6 bases). V was trimmed by 10 bases and J by 6 bases, leaving 12 bases between them. CDR1 KGHDR and CDR2 SFDVKD come from the germline V gene. This CDR3 comprises 12 residues. CDR3 residues: CATDRILNTIYF. CDR3 DNA sequence: TGTGCCACGGACAGAATCCTAAACACCATATATTTT.

In its sample, this clone was seen a few times. The chain has TRBV5-1 and TRBJ1-3, with D unresolved. The germline V gene has CDR1 SGHRS and CDR2 YFSETQ. V dropped 4 bases and J dropped 2 bases, with 7 bases sitting between them. CDR3 length: 13 residues. The CDR3 sequence is CASSGSTGNTIYF. In DNA, the CDR3 is TGCGCCAGCAGCGGCAGTACTGGAAACACCATATATTTT.

This chain uses TRBV19 with TRBJ1-2, with D unresolved. Trimming removed 9 bases from V and 0 bases from J, with 17 bases in between. This CDR3 is 15 amino acids long. The germline V gene encodes CDR1 LNHDA and CDR2 SQIVND (reference sequence). The CDR3 coding sequence is TGTGCCAGCCATCTGTGGGCCACTCCTAACTATGGCTACACCTTC. Its translation is CASHLWATPNYGYTF.

The chain carries TRBV7-9 and TRBJ2-1; D gene ambiguous. Trimming cost V 8 bases and J 6 bases, with 17 bases left between them. The CDR3 totals 14 residues. The germline gives CDR1 SEHNR, CDR2 FQNEAQ (reference sequence). The CDR3 bases are TGTGCCAGCGCGCTCGACCTTACGGGCAATGAGCAGTTCTTC. Translating gives CASALDLTGNEQFF.

The chain is built from TRBV7-3 and TRBJ2-1, with D perhaps TRBD2 (6 bases). Germline assignment: CDR1 SGHTA and CDR2 FQGTGA. The germline V and J ends were trimmed by 2 bases and 8 bases, with 10 bases remaining between them. The length of the CDR3 is 13 residues. The CDR3 DNA sequence: TGTGCCAGCAGCTTACAAGGAGGGTATGAGCAGTTCTTC. This sequence encodes CASSLQGGYEQFF.

The chain recombines TRBV7-9 with TRBJ2-5; TRBD1 is a possible D gene (6 bases). The V and J ends lost 4 bases and 1 base respectively, with 10 bases between them. The CDR3 extends over 14 amino acids. Germline V lookup: CDR1 SEHNR, CDR2 FQNEAQ (reference sequence). This chain's CDR3 is CASSWTEIQETQYF. CDR3 DNA: TGTGCCAGCAGCTGGACAGAAATCCAAGAGACCCAGTACTTC.

This chain links TRBV9 with TRBJ1-2, with D possibly TRBD1 on 6 matching bases. The CDR3 has 16 residues. In germline, CDR1 is SGDLS, CDR2 YYNGEE. Trimming removed 0 bases from V and 8 bases from J, with 20 bases in between. The CDR3: CASSVGNGGASRGYTF. In DNA, the CDR3 is TGTGCCAGCAGCGTAGGGAATGGGGGGGCTAGTCGAGGCTACACCTTC.

This clone showed up just once. V is TRBV4-1 and J is TRBJ2-1; the D is unclear. Germline V gene data show CDR1 as MGHRA and CDR2 as YSYEKL. This CDR3 is built from 15 residues. Trimming stripped 0 bases from V and 4 bases from J, with 10 bases between. DNA for the CDR3: TGCGCCAGCAGCCAAGATAGAGGCAGATACAATGAGCAGTTCTTC. Amino acid sequence: CASSQDRGRYNEQFF.

The chain links TRBV27 to TRBJ2-5; TRBD2 aligns across 10 bases. The J segment lost 2 bases and the V segment lost 7 bases, leaving 4 bases of the junction unmatched. CDR1 and CDR2 (germline): MNHEY, SMNVEV (reference sequence). CDR3 length: 14 amino acids. The CDR3, as DNA: TGTGCCAGCATCACTAGCGGGGCGCAAGAGACCCAGTACTTC. Translating it yields CASITSGAQETQYF.